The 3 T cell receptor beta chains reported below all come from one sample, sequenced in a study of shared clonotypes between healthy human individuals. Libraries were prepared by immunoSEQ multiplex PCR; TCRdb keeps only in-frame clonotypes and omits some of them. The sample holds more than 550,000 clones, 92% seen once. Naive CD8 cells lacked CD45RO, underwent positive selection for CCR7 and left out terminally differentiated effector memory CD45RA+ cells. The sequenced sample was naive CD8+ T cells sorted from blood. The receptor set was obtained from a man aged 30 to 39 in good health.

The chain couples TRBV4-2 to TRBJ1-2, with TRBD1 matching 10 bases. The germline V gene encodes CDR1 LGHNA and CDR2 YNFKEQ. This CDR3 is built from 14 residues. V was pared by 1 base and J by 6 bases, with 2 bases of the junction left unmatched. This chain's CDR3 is CASSQGGTGDGYTF. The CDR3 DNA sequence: TGTGCCAGCAGCCAAGGGGGGACAGGGGATGGCTACACCTTC.

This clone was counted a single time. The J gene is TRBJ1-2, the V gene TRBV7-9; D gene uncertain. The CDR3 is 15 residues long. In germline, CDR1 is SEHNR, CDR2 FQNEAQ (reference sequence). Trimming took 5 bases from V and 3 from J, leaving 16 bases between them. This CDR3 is CASSPQVAPDYGYTF. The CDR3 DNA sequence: TGTGCCAGCAGCCCCCAGGTGGCCCCGGACTATGGCTACACCTTC.

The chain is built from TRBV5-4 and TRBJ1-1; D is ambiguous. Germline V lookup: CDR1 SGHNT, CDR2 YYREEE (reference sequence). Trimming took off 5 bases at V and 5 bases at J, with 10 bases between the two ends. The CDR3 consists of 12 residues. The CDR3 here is CASSPTGTEAFF. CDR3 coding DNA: TGTGCCAGCAGTCCTACGGGGACTGAAGCTTTCTTT.